This record concerns one T cell receptor (beta chain) sequence. Its antigen remains unknown. The germline V gene has CDR1 LNHDA and CDR2 SQIVND (reference sequence). This CDR3 has 15 amino acids. V lost 1 base and J 3 bases, leaving 12 bases between the germline ends. This entry is derived from a study of cytomegalovirus exposure and HLA in healthy donors. Findings and caveats of the study: The later analysis indicated that the majority of CMV-associated TCR beta chains appeared HLA-restricted.

The PCR had 60 Vbeta and 13 Jbeta primers. Measured with immunoSEQ multiplex PCR; TCRdb has only the in-frame clones, and not every one. The sample lists some 210,000 clones, around 73% occurring once. The TCR sequence derives from a male donor in good health and CMV-seronegative. The V gene is TRBV19, the J gene TRBJ2-5, with D possibly being TRBD1 (5 bases). Specimen: PBMCs. The CDR3 region has the DNA TGTGCCAGTAGTATAGGGGCCAGGGTGGAAGAGACCCAGTACTTC. This translates into CASSIGARVEETQYF.